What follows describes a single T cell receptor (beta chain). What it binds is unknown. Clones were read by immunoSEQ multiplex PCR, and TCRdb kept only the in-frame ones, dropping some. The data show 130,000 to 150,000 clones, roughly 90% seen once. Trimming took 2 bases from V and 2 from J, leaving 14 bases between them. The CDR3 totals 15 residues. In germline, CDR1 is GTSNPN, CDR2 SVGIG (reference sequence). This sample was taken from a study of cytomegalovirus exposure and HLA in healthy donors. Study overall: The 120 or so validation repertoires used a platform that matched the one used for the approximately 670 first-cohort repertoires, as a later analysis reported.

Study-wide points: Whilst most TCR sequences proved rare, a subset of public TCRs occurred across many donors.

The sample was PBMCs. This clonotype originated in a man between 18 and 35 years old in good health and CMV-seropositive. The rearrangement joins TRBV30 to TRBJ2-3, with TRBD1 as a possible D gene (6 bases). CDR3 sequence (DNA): TGTGCCTGGAGTACAAACAGGGATCCCACAGATACGCAGTATTTT. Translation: CAWSTNRDPTDTQYF.